This T cell receptor (beta chain) came from a study of cytomegalovirus exposure and HLA in healthy donors. PCR amplification relied on 60 Vbeta primers (plus 13 Jbeta primers). Clones were read by immunoSEQ multiplex PCR, and TCRdb kept only the in-frame ones, dropping some. This repertoire shows about 150,000 clones, about 75% found once; its top ten account for about 1.7%. The CDR3 is 16 amino acids. V lost 6 bases and J lost 0, with 15 bases in between. Germline V gives CDR1 SNHLY, CDR2 FYNNEI. Sequencing input: PBMCs. This sequence originates from a woman aged 25 to 39 in good health and CMV-seronegative. J is TRBJ1-3 and V is TRBV2; D is perhaps TRBD1 (6 bases). The CDR3 is CASRRGSRSSGNTIYF. DNA for the CDR3: TGTGCCAGCAGGAGGGGGTCCCGCAGCTCTGGAAACACCATATATTTT.